The present T cell receptor beta chain was sequenced within a study of beta chain features in type 1 diabetes. Remarks on this clone: Antigen: not known.

Notes on the study in general: For cells with high TCR expression, cDNA sequencing could yield over-representation. Researchers report that Type 1 diabetes patients had moderately but significantly shorter TCRB CDR3s across all four CD4+ subsets. Here, the possible influence of HLA type (on TCRB rearrangement) remained unresolved. The naive, central memory and Treg TCRB repertoires looked more alike in patients than they did in healthy donors.

All of the isolated RNA was reverse transcribed, so expressed TCRB transcripts were sequenced. An average near 3.57 million reads came from naive, central memory and regulatory T cell samples. Clones were read by immunoSEQ multiplex PCR, and TCRdb kept only the in-frame ones, dropping some. The data hold 600,000 to 700,000 clones, with roughly 12% observed a single time. Per germline, CDR1 PRHDT and CDR2 FYEKMQ (reference sequence). The CDR3 runs to 15 residues. Between the trimmed V and J ends, which lost 4 bases and 0 bases, there was a span of 10 bases. J is TRBJ1-5 and V is TRBV13, with D hard to call. This receptor was taken from a man under 40 with type 1 diabetes. Sequencing was carried out using naive CD4+ T cells from blood. CDR3 sequence reads: CASSYSPDSNQPQHF. The DNA for the CDR3 is TGTGCCAGCAGCTACAGCCCGGATAGCAATCAGCCCCAGCATTTT.